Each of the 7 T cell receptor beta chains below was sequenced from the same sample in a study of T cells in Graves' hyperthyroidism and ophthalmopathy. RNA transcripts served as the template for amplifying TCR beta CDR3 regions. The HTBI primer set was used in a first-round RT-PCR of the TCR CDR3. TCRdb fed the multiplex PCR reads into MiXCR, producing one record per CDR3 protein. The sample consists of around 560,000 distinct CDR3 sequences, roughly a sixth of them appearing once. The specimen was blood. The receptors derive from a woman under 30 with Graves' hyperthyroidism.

The chain's CDR3 is CASSRGQSNEQFF. The CDR3 nucleotides read TGTGCCAGTAGTAGGGGACAGAGCAATGAGCAGTTCTTC. The V and J genes are TRBV19 and TRBJ2-1, with 7 positions matching TRBD1. This CDR3 is 13 amino acids long. The trim removed 4 bases at V and 6 bases at J, leaving 3 bases unmatched. The germline V gene has CDR1 LNHDA and CDR2 SQIVND (reference sequence).

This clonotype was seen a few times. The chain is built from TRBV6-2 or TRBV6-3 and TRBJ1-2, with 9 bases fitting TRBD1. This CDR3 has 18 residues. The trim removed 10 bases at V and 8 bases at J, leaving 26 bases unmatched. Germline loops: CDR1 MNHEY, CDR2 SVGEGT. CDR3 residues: CANSPGAHYRDRVHGYTF. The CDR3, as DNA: TGTGCCAACAGCCCGGGCGCTCATTACCGGGACAGGGTCCACGGCTACACCTTC.

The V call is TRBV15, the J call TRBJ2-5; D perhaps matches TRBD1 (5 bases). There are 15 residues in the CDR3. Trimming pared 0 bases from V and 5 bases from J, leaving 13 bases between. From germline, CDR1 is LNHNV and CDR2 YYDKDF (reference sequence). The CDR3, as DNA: TGTGCCACCAGCAGAGAGCAGGGCGCCGGGGAGACCCAGTACTTC. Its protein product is CATSREQGAGETQYF.

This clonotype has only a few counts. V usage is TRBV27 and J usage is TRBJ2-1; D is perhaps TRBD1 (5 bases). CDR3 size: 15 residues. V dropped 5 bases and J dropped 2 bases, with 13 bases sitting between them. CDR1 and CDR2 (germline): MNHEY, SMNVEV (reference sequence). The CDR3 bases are TGTGCCAGCAGTCCCAGGGATCCGACCTACAATGAGCAGTTCTTC. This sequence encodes CASSPRDPTYNEQFF.

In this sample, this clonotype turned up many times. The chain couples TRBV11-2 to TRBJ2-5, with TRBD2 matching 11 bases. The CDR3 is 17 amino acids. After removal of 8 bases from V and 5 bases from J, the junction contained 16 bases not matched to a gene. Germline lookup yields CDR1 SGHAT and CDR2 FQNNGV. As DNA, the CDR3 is TGTGCCAGCCAAGCTTGGGAGGGCCTAGCGGGGGGTGAGACCCAGTACTTC. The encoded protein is CASQAWEGLAGGETQYF.

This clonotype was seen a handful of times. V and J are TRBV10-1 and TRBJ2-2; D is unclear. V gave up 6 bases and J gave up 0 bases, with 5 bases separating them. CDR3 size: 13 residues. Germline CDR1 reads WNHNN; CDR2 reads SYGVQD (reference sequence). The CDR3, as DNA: TGCGCCAGCAGGTGGTCGAACACCGGGGAGCTGTTTTTT. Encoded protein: CASRWSNTGELFF.

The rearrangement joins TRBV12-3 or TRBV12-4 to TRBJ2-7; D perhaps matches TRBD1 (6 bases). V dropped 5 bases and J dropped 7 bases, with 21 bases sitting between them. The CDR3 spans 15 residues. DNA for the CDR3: TGTGCCAGCAGTAACAGGGTCTCTTTATCGGGGGAGCAGTACTTC. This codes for CASSNRVSLSGEQYF.